This is a list of T cell receptor beta chains from one sample in a study of blood T cell repertoires in COVID-19. The protocol was immunoSEQ multiplex PCR, while the TCRdb copy is restricted to in-frame clones and leaves out a portion. The sample has some 54,000 clones, roughly 86% seen once. Sequences were obtained from peripheral blood. The receptor source for this set is a man older than 75 with active or convalescent COVID-19. CDR3s include the opening cysteine and the closing phenylalanine or tryptophan. Fields, in order: D gene, clone size, J gene, V gene, CDR3 DNA, CDR3 protein. D genes are given only for firm matches. Clone size is stated in some rows and not others, as once, few, many or a class when expanded.

>TRBD2|NA|TRBJ2-2|TRBV2
TGTGCCAGTATAGCGGGAGGGGCGAACACCGGGGAGCTGTTTTTT
CASIAGGANTGELFF
>TRBD2|NA|TRBJ2-7|TRBV10-3
TGTGCCATCAGTGCGCCGGGACTAGCGCGGACTACCTACGAGCAGTACTTC
CAISAPGLARTTYEQYF
>NA|NA|TRBJ2-7|TRBV6-2/TRBV6-3
TGTGCCAGCAGTTACGCAGGTCTCGCGTCGTACGAGCAGTACTTC
CASSYAGLASYEQYF
>TRBD2|NA|TRBJ2-5|TRBV7-9
TGTGCCAGCAGCTTAACGACTAGCGGGAATGTTCTTGGGGAGACCCAGTACTTC
CASSLTTSGNVLGETQYF
>NA|few|TRBJ1-1|TRBV4-3
TGCGCCAGCAGCGCTCACCCGACAGCGAACACTGAAGCTTTCTTT
CASSAHPTANTEAFF
>TRBD2|NA|TRBJ2-3|TRBV9
TGTGCCAGCAGCTCCGGGAGCGGGGGGGCCTCAGATACGCAGTATTTT
CASSSGSGGASDTQYF
>NA|NA|TRBJ1-3|TRBV7-8
TGTGCCAGCAGCTTACAGGGGATAAGGGACACCATATATTTT
CASSLQGIRDTIYF
>TRBD1|NA|TRBJ1-5|TRBV19
TGTGCCAGTAGCGGGACAGGGAACAATCAGCCCCAGCATTTT
CASSGTGNNQPQHF
>TRBD1|NA|TRBJ1-5|TRBV9
TGTGCCAGCAGTACGACAGGGGATGGATATCAGCCCCAGCATTTT
CASSTTGDGYQPQHF
>NA|NA|TRBJ2-7|TRBV7-9
TGTGCCAGCAGCTTAGCCGCACAGACCTACGAGCAGTACTTC
CASSLAAQTYEQYF
>TRBD1|NA|TRBJ1-6|TRBV25-1
TGTGCCAGCACCAAGGGACAGGATAATTCACCCCTCCACTTT
CASTKGQDNSPLHF
>NA|NA|TRBJ2-7|TRBV29-1
TGCAGCGTTGTCGAGATCACGGGCTACGAGCAGTACTTC
CSVVEITGYEQYF
>NA|NA|TRBJ1-1|TRBV21-1
TGTGCCAGCAGCACCAGGGTATGGGACACTGAAGCTTTCTTT
CASSTRVWDTEAFF
>NA|NA|TRBJ1-1|TRBV4-2
TGTGCCAGCAGCCAAGAGGCGGTCTGGAACACTGAAGCTTTCTTT
CASSQEAVWNTEAFF
>TRBD1|NA|TRBJ1-6|TRBV7-9
TGTGCCAGCAGCCCGCAGACAGGGCTTTATAATTCACCCCTCCACTTT
CASSPQTGLYNSPLHF
>NA|few|TRBJ1-2|TRBV12-3/TRBV12-4
TGTGCCAGCAGTCTGGGAGGCGACTATGGCTACACCTTC
CASSLGGDYGYTF
>TRBD1|NA|TRBJ2-1|TRBV7-2
TGTGCCAGCAGCAAAGAAGACAGGGGCCGGGGCAATGAGCAGTTCTTC
CASSKEDRGRGNEQFF
>NA|NA|TRBJ2-7|TRBV9
TGTGCCAGCAGCGCGGCGACGGACAGCCGCTCCTACGAGCAGTACTTC
CASSAATDSRSYEQYF
>NA|NA|TRBJ2-7|TRBV11-2
TGTGCCAGCAGCACTGACAGTCTATCCTACGAGCAGTACTTC
CASSTDSLSYEQYF
>TRBD1|NA|TRBJ1-1|TRBV7-2
TGTGCCAGCAGCTGGCGACAGGGGGAAGGGACTGAAGCTTTCTTT
CASSWRQGEGTEAFF
>NA|NA|TRBJ2-7|TRBV6-5
TGTGCCAGCGCACAGGGTGGTTACGAGCAGTACTTC
CASAQGGYEQYF
>TRBD1|NA|TRBJ2-3|TRBV28
TGTGCCAGCAGCCTACCAGGGGGCGGTGGCACAGATACGCAGTATTTT
CASSLPGGGGTDTQYF
>TRBD1|NA|TRBJ2-5|TRBV20-1
TGCAGTGCTAGTCGGGGACAGGGAATAGAGACCCAGTACTTC
CSASRGQGIETQYF
>NA|NA|TRBJ2-6|TRBV28
TGTGCCAGCAGTTTATCAGGGGTTGGGGCCAACGTCCTGACTTTC
CASSLSGVGANVLTF
>TRBD1|NA|TRBJ2-5|TRBV5-1
TGCGCCAGCAGCTTGCTCGGGACAGCAGAGACCCAGTACTTC
CASSLLGTAETQYF
>TRBD2|NA|TRBJ2-2|TRBV6-2/TRBV6-3
TGTGCCAGCAGTTACTTGCGGGAGGGGAACACCGGGGAGCTGTTTTTT
CASSYLREGNTGELFF
>NA|NA|TRBJ1-4|TRBV15
TGTGCCACCAGCTCACCTGGCAGTTTTACTAATGAAAAACTGTTTTTT
CATSSPGSFTNEKLFF
>NA|NA|TRBJ2-3|TRBV3-1/TRBV3-2
TGTGCCAGCAGCCCGAGGAGGCGGACCAGCACAGATACGCAGTATTTT
CASSPRRRTSTDTQYF
>TRBD2|NA|TRBJ2-7|TRBV6-6
TGTGCCAGCAGCTCCCAAGCGGGAGGGACGTACGAGCAGTACTTC
CASSSQAGGTYEQYF
>TRBD2|NA|TRBJ2-7|TRBV6-2/TRBV6-3
TGTGCCAGCAGCCAGACTAGCAGACGCTCCTACGAGCAGTACTTC
CASSQTSRRSYEQYF
>NA|NA|TRBJ1-2|TRBV4-3
TGCGCCAGCAGCCAAGTACCACAGACACACTATGGCTACACCTTC
CASSQVPQTHYGYTF
>NA|few|TRBJ2-7|TRBV28
TGTGCCAGCAGCACCCCAGGGATCTCCTACGAGCAGTACTTC
CASSTPGISYEQYF
>TRBD1|few|TRBJ2-7|TRBV15
TGTGCCACCAGGTGGACAGGGGGTAATGAGCAGTACTTC
CATRWTGGNEQYF
>NA|NA|TRBJ2-7|TRBV28
TGTGCCACCGGTGGGGGGAGCTCCTACGAGCAGTACTTC
CATGGGSSYEQYF
>NA|NA|TRBJ2-7|TRBV3-1/TRBV3-2
TGTGCCAGCAGCCCCCAAGCCAACCTCGCCTACGAGCAGTACTTC
CASSPQANLAYEQYF
>NA|NA|TRBJ1-1|TRBV12-3/TRBV12-4
TGTGCCAGCAGCGATTTACAGGCTGAAGCTTTCTTT
CASSDLQAEAFF
>NA|NA|TRBJ2-3|TRBV24-1
TGTGCCACCAGTTTTCTGGAGGATACGCAGTATTTT
CATSFLEDTQYF
>TRBD1|NA|TRBJ2-2|TRBV24-1
TGTGCCACCAGTGATTTGAGAGGGACAGGGGGGCCCGGGGAGCTGTTTTTT
CATSDLRGTGGPGELFF
>TRBD2|NA|TRBJ2-7|TRBV27
TGTGCCAGCAGTTCGCGGACTAGCGGGTTCTCCTACGAGCAGTACTTC
CASSSRTSGFSYEQYF
>NA|NA|TRBJ2-7|TRBV6-5
TGTGCCAGCAGTTACAGGTCACAGGGACGGGACGAGCAGTACTTC
CASSYRSQGRDEQYF
>TRBD1|NA|TRBJ1-3|TRBV28
TGTGCCAGCAGGGGACCGACAGGGAGAGGTTCTGGAAACACCATATATTTT
CASRGPTGRGSGNTIYF
>NA|NA|TRBJ1-5|TRBV28
TGTGCCTCCTGCCGGGGAGATCAGCCCCAGCATTTT
CASCRGDQPQHF
>NA|NA|TRBJ1-1|TRBV6-2/TRBV6-3
TGTGCCAGCAGTTACCCGGTGGGGGGTATAGGAGCTTTCTTT
CASSYPVGGIGAFF
>TRBD1|NA|TRBJ2-1|TRBV5-1
TGCGCCACCCGGACAGGGGGGGACAATGAGCAGTTCTTC
CATRTGGDNEQFF
>NA|NA|TRBJ1-2|TRBV7-3
TGTGCCAGCAGCTTAAATGCGGGGGGCCCTAACTATGGCTACACCTTC
CASSLNAGGPNYGYTF
>NA|NA|TRBJ2-5|TRBV5-1
TGCGCCAGCAGCTTGCGGGGATCTCAAGAGACCCAGTACTTC
CASSLRGSQETQYF
>NA|once|TRBJ2-3|TRBV3-1/TRBV3-2
TGTGCCAGCAGCCCCGGGGGGCGAGGAAGCACAGATACGCAGTATTTT
CASSPGGRGSTDTQYF
>NA|NA|TRBJ1-2|TRBV4-1
TGCGCCAGCAGCCAAGACAGGGGTGGCTATGGCTACACCTTC
CASSQDRGGYGYTF
>NA|NA|TRBJ1-2|TRBV18
TGTGCCAGCTCACCAGGGAGCGGGAACTATGGCTACACCTTC
CASSPGSGNYGYTF
>NA|once|TRBJ1-5|TRBV7-2
TGTGCCAGCAGCTTAGAGGGCAGGGTTGGAGCGCCCCAGCATTTT
CASSLEGRVGAPQHF
>NA|NA|TRBJ2-7|TRBV30
TGTGCCTGGAGTACTGTCCTCTCCGAGCAGTACTTC
CAWSTVLSEQYF